The TCR beta chain described here comes from a study of blood T cell repertoires in COVID-19. Study details: Both acute and convalescent COVID-19 samples were obtained from the United States, Italy and Spain.

The CDR3 spans 18 residues. Germline lookup yields CDR1 ENHRY and CDR2 SYGVKD. The ends were cut back, 6 bases at V and 5 bases at J, with 23 bases in the middle. The table came from immunoSEQ multiplex PCR; TCRdb's copy has only in-frame clones and leaves some out. The sample records 240,000 or so clones, 88% being singletons. The chain combines TRBV10-3 with TRBJ1-6, with a possible D match to TRBD1 (5 bases). The specimen sequenced was peripheral blood. The source is a woman between 25 and 40 years old with acute or convalescent COVID-19. The CDR3 protein is CAIRSFNAGSSDNSPLHF. In DNA form, the CDR3 reads TGTGCCATCAGGTCTTTTAACGCAGGGTCGAGTGATAATTCACCCCTCCACTTT.